These 10 T cell receptor beta chains were sequenced from one sample in a study of cytomegalovirus exposure and HLA in healthy donors. Researchers ran the PCR with 60 Vbeta and 13 Jbeta primers. Sequencing was performed with immunoSEQ multiplex PCR; in TCRdb, only in-frame clones are kept and a portion is missing. The data show 90,000 to 120,000 clones, with less than 85% seen just once and about 2% held by the top ten. The specimen sequenced was PBMCs. Every receptor here comes from a man younger than 30 in good health and CMV-seronegative.

V usage is TRBV6-1 and J usage is TRBJ1-1; D not resolved. Germline lookup yields CDR1 MNHNS and CDR2 SASEGT. CDR3 size: 15 residues. V lost 2 bases to trimming and J lost 0 bases, with 10 bases between them. The CDR3 nucleotides are TGTGCCAGCAGTGAACGGCGGGCTTTGAACACTGAAGCTTTCTTT. Protein sequence: CASSERRALNTEAFF.

The rearrangement joins TRBV29-1 to TRBJ1-1; TRBD1 agrees at 9 bases. CDR1 is SQVTM and CDR2 is ANQGSEA in the germline V gene. Trimming took 1 base from V and 4 from J; bases not matched to a gene: 4. This CDR3 is 14 amino acids long. The CDR3 spells CSVEGDRVGTEAFF. The CDR3, as DNA: TGCAGCGTTGAAGGGGACAGGGTTGGCACTGAAGCTTTCTTT.

The chain employs TRBV7-2 and TRBJ1-2; perhaps TRBD1 as D (5 bases). Trimming left V 2 bases short and J 8 bases short, with 21 bases between. The CDR3 runs 16 residues. Looked up from germline, CDR1 is SGHTA and CDR2 is FQGNSA. CDR3 region: CASSLSVGSVGGGYTF. The CDR3 DNA sequence: TGTGCCAGCAGCTTAAGTGTCGGATCGGTGGGGGGAGGCTACACCTTC.

This chain uses TRBV29-1 with TRBJ2-3; D is unclear. The CDR3 runs to 10 residues. Germline lookup yields CDR1 SQVTM and CDR2 ANQGSEA. Trimming stripped 6 bases from V and 9 bases from J, with 10 bases between. The CDR3 nucleotides read TGCAGCGTCTCTGCCGGGACGCAGTATTTT. Its protein is CSVSAGTQYF.

This clone was seen only a few times. The CDR3 DNA is TGTGCCAGCAGTATGAACCGGGTCCCCACCTTC. It codes for CASSMNRVPTF. This chain links TRBV6-5 with TRBJ1-2; D not resolved. V lost 5 bases and J 13 bases, leaving 14 bases between the germline ends. This CDR3 is 11 amino acids long. Germline V CDR1 and CDR2: MNHEY, SVGAGI.

In the case of this clone: This same CDR3 is encoded by further DNA sequences in the sample. The chain recombines TRBV5-1 with TRBJ2-1, with TRBD1 as a possible D gene (6 bases). The germline CDR1 and CDR2 sequences are SGHRS and YFSETQ. This CDR3 contains 13 residues. V gave up 0 bases and J gave up 10 bases, with 11 bases separating them. The CDR3 nucleotides are TGCGCCAGCAGCTTGGACAGGGTCGGAGAGCAGTTCTTC. It yields the protein CASSLDRVGEQFF.

The rearrangement uses TRBV11-1 and TRBJ2-7; TRBD2 matches 9 bases. This CDR3 has 15 amino acids. The J segment lost 6 bases and the V segment lost 3 bases, leaving 9 bases of the junction unmatched. Germline V gene data show CDR1 as SGHAT and CDR2 as FQDESV (reference sequence). CDR3: CASSLAGGPGGEQYF. The CDR3 region has the DNA TGTGCCAGCAGCTTGGCGGGGGGGCCTGGGGGCGAGCAGTACTTC.

This clone appeared once. This chain links TRBV6-6 with TRBJ1-1, with 8 bases aligning to TRBD1. V was pared by 6 bases and J by 1 base, with 7 bases of the junction left unmatched. This CDR3 spans 15 amino acids. Germline CDR1 and CDR2: MNHNY and SVGAGI (reference sequence). In DNA, the CDR3 is TGTGCCAGCAGAACCTCCGGGACAGGGAACACTGAAGCTTTCTTT. It specifies CASRTSGTGNTEAFF.

V gene TRBV9 combines with J gene TRBJ1-4, with D unclear. In germline, CDR1 is SGDLS, CDR2 YYNGEE. V gave up 4 bases and J gave up 6 bases, with 16 bases separating them. This CDR3 spans 15 amino acids. CDR3 DNA: TGTGCCAGCAGCCTAACGTCCGGGGTTGATGAAAAACTGTTTTTT. Translated: CASSLTSGVDEKLFF.

The V and J genes are TRBV15 and TRBJ2-7; TRBD1 might be the D (5 bases). Germline lookup yields CDR1 LNHNV and CDR2 YYDKDF (reference sequence). This CDR3 has 13 residues. V lost 1 base to trimming and J lost 3 bases, with 7 bases between them. The CDR3 reads CATSRARDYEQYF. DNA of the CDR3: TGTGCCACCAGCAGAGCCAGGGACTACGAGCAGTACTTC.